One sample yielded the 6 T cell receptor beta chains listed below, sequenced in a study of cytomegalovirus exposure and HLA in healthy donors (TCRdb year 2017). Preparation of the library involved the immunoSEQ multiplex PCR assay. For the multiplex PCR, a mixture combining 60 forward primers for TCR Vbeta segments and 13 reverse primers for TCR Jbeta segments was used. TCRdb's version of the immuneACCESS table is confined to in-frame rearrangements and falls short of the full clone set. An unresolved V gene accounts for under half of the shortfall where checked; the remainder is of unknown origin. The table for this sample lists over 100,000 clones; approximately 70% of them were counted only once. In total, the top ten clones hold 8.7% of the sample. Material: PBMCs. The receptors shown here come from a man under 40 in good health and CMV-seropositive.

The gene calls are TRBV18 and TRBJ2-3; TRBD1 matches at 7 bases. The V gene's germline CDR1 is KGHSH and CDR2 LQKENI. The CDR3 loop spans 14 amino acids. V lost 3 bases to trimming and J lost 4 bases; unmatched junction nucleotides: 4. The CDR3 is CASSPARGSDTQYF. The CDR3 coding sequence is TGTGCCAGCTCACCCGCCAGGGGGTCAGATACGCAGTATTTT.

The gene calls are TRBV18 and TRBJ2-1; 13 bases map to TRBD2. Unmatched junction bases numbered 12, after V lost 6 bases and J lost 4 bases. CDR3 size: 18 residues. From germline, CDR1 is KGHSH and CDR2 LQKENI. This CDR3 is CASSQPLGLAGVYNEQFF. CDR3 nucleotide sequence: TGTGCCAGCTCCCAACCCTTAGGACTAGCGGGAGTTTACAATGAGCAGTTCTTC.

This clone occurred a few times. V is TRBV18 and J is TRBJ1-2, with D possibly being TRBD1 (5 bases). This CDR3 is built from 15 residues. CDR1 is KGHSH, CDR2 LQKENI, per germline. The V end lost 2 bases, the J end lost 0 bases, and 10 bases lay between the germline ends. The CDR3 here is CASSPSAGPNYGYTF. The CDR3 nucleotides are TGTGCCAGCTCACCATCGGCAGGGCCTAACTATGGCTACACCTTC.

The chain joins TRBV10-3 to TRBJ1-2; D is perhaps TRBD1 (6 bases). This CDR3 is built from 13 residues. Per germline, CDR1 ENHRY and CDR2 SYGVKD. V lost 8 bases and J lost 4, with 14 bases in between. Here the CDR3 DNA reads TGTGCCATCGGAAAACAGGGTTCCTATGGCTACACCTTC. Translation gives CAIGKQGSYGYTF.

This clone has more than one count but fewer than ten. The chain combines TRBV11-2 with TRBJ2-1, with TRBD2 matching over 8 bases. This CDR3 has 16 amino acids. J lost 3 bases, V lost 3 bases, and 7 bases had no gene match. Germline V CDR1 and CDR2: SGHAT, FQNNGV. CDR3 sequence reads: CASSFGGTRGYNEQFF. In nucleotides, the CDR3 is TGTGCCAGCAGCTTCGGTGGGACTAGGGGCTACAATGAGCAGTTCTTC.

The chain links TRBV30 to TRBJ2-2, with D maybe TRBD2 (5 bases). CDR3 length: 16 residues. The germline CDR1 and CDR2 sequences are GTSNPN and SVGIG (reference sequence). V was shortened by 2 bases and J by 5 bases, with 18 bases between the two germline ends. CDR3 DNA sequence: TGTGCCTGGAGTCAAACCCGGGAATTAACGACCGGGGAGCTGTTTTTT. Translation gives CAWSQTRELTTGELFF.